These 23 T cell receptor beta chains came from one sample sequenced in a study of T cells in Graves' hyperthyroidism and ophthalmopathy. There were TCR beta CDR3 regions amplified from RNA transcripts. The HTBI primer set served for first-round RT-PCR of the TCR CDR3. TCRdb re-called the multiplex PCR reads with MiXCR, one entry per CDR3 protein. The sample lists roughly 150,000 distinct CDR3 sequences, 8% to 9.5% occurring once. Sequenced input: blood. These receptors all stem from a woman aged 18-29 years with Graves' hyperthyroidism that later progressed to Graves' ophthalmopathy.

This clonotype was detected ten times or more. The chain recombines TRBV20-1 with TRBJ2-2, with 8 bases aligning to TRBD2. V dropped 0 bases and J dropped 1; count of bases not matched to a gene: 4. CDR1 and CDR2 (germline): DFQATT, SNEGSKA (reference sequence). There are 16 residues in the CDR3. For the CDR3, the DNA is TGCAGTGCTAGAGATTCCAGCGGGAGGAACACCGGGGAGCTGTTTTTT. It specifies CSARDSSGRNTGELFF.

The rearrangement joins TRBV30 to TRBJ1-1; 8 bases line up with TRBD1. The CDR3 loop spans 15 amino acids. Germline-derived CDR1 and CDR2 are GTSNPN and SVGIG (reference sequence). Trimming at V came to 0 bases and at J to 7 bases, leaving 10 bases not matched to a gene. The CDR3 region has the DNA TGTGCCTGGAGTGTGCGAGGACAGGGAATTGATGAAGCTTTCTTT. Amino acid sequence: CAWSVRGQGIDEAFF.

This chain connects TRBV30 to TRBJ2-3, with D uncertain. The CDR3 covers 12 residues. Germline assignment: CDR1 GTSNPN and CDR2 SVGIG (reference sequence). The ends were cut back, 4 bases at V and 2 bases at J, with 7 bases in the middle. CDR3 residues: CAWNLNTDTQYF. Here the CDR3 DNA reads TGTGCCTGGAATCTTAACACAGATACGCAGTATTTT.

The sample holds a few counts of this clonotype. V is TRBV7-9 and J is TRBJ2-1; D tentatively fits TRBD1 or TRBD2 (5 bases each). The CDR3 spans 13 residues. V lost 2 bases, J lost 6 bases, and 8 bases lay in between. From germline, CDR1 is SEHNR and CDR2 FQNEAQ (reference sequence). CDR3 DNA: TGTGCCAGCAGCTTATATGGGGGCAATGAGCAGTTCTTC. Protein sequence: CASSLYGGNEQFF.

At least ten counts were recorded for this clonotype. V usage is TRBV12-5 and J usage is TRBJ2-1, with D perhaps matching TRBD1 or TRBD2 (5 bases each). V lost 0 bases to trimming and J lost 8 bases, with 8 bases between them. The CDR3 totals 13 residues. Germline CDR1 is LGHNT and CDR2 is FRNRAP. The CDR3, as DNA: TGTGCTAGTGGTTTGGTATTGGGGGATGAGCAGTTCTTC. Residues: CASGLVLGDEQFF. The full variable domain, rest sourced from reference TRBV12-5 and TRBJ2-1, is DARVTQTPRHKVTEMGQEVTMRCQPILGHNTVFWYRQTMMQGLELLAYFRNRAPLDDSGMPKDRFSAEMPDATLATLKIQPSEPRDSAVYFCASGLVLGDEQFFGPGTRLTVL.

Note on this clonotype: A much larger clone differs by one base, so this may be a read error. The chain couples TRBV29-1 to TRBJ2-2, with a possible D match to TRBD2 (5 bases). This CDR3 has 12 residues. The germline V gene encodes CDR1 SQVTM and CDR2 ANQGSEA. The V gene lost 8 bases and the J gene lost 3 bases, with 10 bases spanning the gap. The CDR3 DNA is TGCAGCTGGCTGAGGGACACCGGGGAGCTGTTTTTT. This encodes CSWLRDTGELFF.

This clonotype was recorded many times. The chain has TRBV6-2 or TRBV6-3 and TRBJ2-1, with TRBD1 matching over 8 bases. V lost 5 bases and J lost 5; bases outside the gene matches: 11. Germline values: CDR1 MNHEY, CDR2 SVGEGT. This CDR3 contains 16 residues. The chain's CDR3 is CASSGRTGMVDNEQFF. The CDR3 nucleotides are TGTGCCAGCAGTGGTAGGACAGGGATGGTAGACAATGAGCAGTTCTTC.

Many counts were recorded for this clonotype. The chain recombines TRBV3-1 with TRBJ1-1; TRBD1 matches at 11 bases. This CDR3 comprises 14 residues. V lost 0 bases to trimming and J lost 12 bases; unmatched junction nucleotides: 6. The germline V gene encodes CDR1 LGHDT and CDR2 YNNKEL (reference sequence). DNA for the CDR3: TGTGCCAGCAGCCAAGATATAGGGACAGGGGGGTCTTTCTTT. Translating gives CASSQDIGTGGSFF.

The DNA for the CDR3 is TGTGCCAGCAGAAATCAGGTTAAGAGGACCGGGGAGCTGTTTTTT. Protein: CASRNQVKRTGELFF. The V gene is TRBV28, the J gene TRBJ2-2; the D is unclear. Germline V gene lookup returns CDR1 MDHEN and CDR2 SYDVKM. There are 15 residues in the CDR3. Trimming removed 6 bases at V and 5 bases at J, with 16 bases between.

This clonotype has ten or more counts. In DNA, the CDR3 is TGTGCCAGCTTCTCCGGGACAGGCCCTTACGAGCAGTACTTC. As protein: CASFSGTGPYEQYF. This chain links TRBV2 with TRBJ2-7, with 8 bases identical to TRBD1. The germline gives CDR1 SNHLY, CDR2 FYNNEI. V dropped 8 bases and J dropped 4; count of bases not matched to a gene: 10. The CDR3 covers 14 residues.

Many counts were recorded for this clonotype. The chain uses TRBV11-2 and TRBJ2-1, with 8 bases fitting TRBD2. Germline V lookup: CDR1 SGHAT, CDR2 FQNNGV. With V trimmed by 1 base and J by 5 bases, 4 bases remained unmatched. There are 15 residues in the CDR3. This chain's CDR3 is CASSLGLATNNEQFF. As DNA, the CDR3 is TGTGCCAGCAGCTTAGGACTAGCGACTAACAATGAGCAGTTCTTC.

This clonotype occurred many times. This chain joins TRBV29-1 and TRBJ2-3; 7 bases align to TRBD2. After removal of 4 bases from V and 0 bases from J, the junction contained 4 bases not matched to a gene. Germline V gene lookup returns CDR1 SQVTM and CDR2 ANQGSEA. This CDR3 comprises 14 residues. CDR3 protein: CSVVGRESTDTQYF. In DNA form, the CDR3 reads TGCAGCGTTGTCGGGCGGGAGAGCACAGATACGCAGTATTTT.

This clonotype was observed at least ten times. This chain uses TRBV7-9 with TRBJ2-7; 8 bases line up with TRBD2. Germline CDR1 is SEHNR and CDR2 is FQNEAQ (reference sequence). The CDR3 runs to 17 residues. The junction had 18 bases not matched to a gene; V was cut back by 8 bases and J by 3 bases. The DNA of the CDR3 is TGTGCCAGCTCCCTAGGGGGGCTAGCGGGCAGGCTCTACGAGCAGTACTTC. Translation gives CASSLGGLAGRLYEQYF.

At least ten counts were recorded for this clonotype. The chain links TRBV4-1 to TRBJ1-5; D uncertain. Trimming stripped 0 bases from V and 1 base from J, with 7 bases between. Germline values: CDR1 MGHRA, CDR2 YSYEKL. The CDR3 loop spans 15 amino acids. CDR3 DNA: TGCGCCAGCAGCCAAGATTGGATGAGCAATCAGCCCCAGCATTTT. This encodes CASSQDWMSNQPQHF.

This clonotype was seen repeatedly, ten times or more. The V and J genes are TRBV7-9 and TRBJ2-2; D gene ambiguous. This CDR3 comprises 12 residues. V lost 5 bases to trimming and J lost 7 bases, with 8 bases between them. Germline V gene lookup returns CDR1 SEHNR and CDR2 FQNEAQ (reference sequence). For the CDR3, the DNA is TGTGCCAGCAGCGATAGCCGCGGGGAGCTGTTTTTT. As protein: CASSDSRGELFF. Full variable domain (missing parts from reference TRBV7-9 and TRBJ2-2): DTGVSQNPRHKITKRGQNVTFRCDPISEHNRLYWYRQTLGQGPEFLTYFQNEAQLEKSRLLSDRFSAERPKGSFSTLEIQRTEQGDSAMYLCASSDSRGELFFGEGSRLTVL.

This clonotype was recorded many times. The chain links TRBV20-1 to TRBJ2-7; 14 bases map to TRBD2. V gave up 6 bases and J gave up 4 bases; unmatched junction bases: 11. There are 16 residues in the CDR3. CDR1 is DFQATT and CDR2 is SNEGSKA in the germline V gene (reference sequence). CDR3 loop: CSAARGLAGDGYEQYF. The CDR3 DNA reads as TGCAGTGCCGCACGGGGACTAGCGGGAGACGGATACGAGCAGTACTTC.

This clonotype was seen repeatedly, ten times or more. J is TRBJ1-1 and V is TRBV11-2, with 8 bases fitting TRBD1. V lost 1 base to trimming and J lost 3 bases; unmatched junction nucleotides: 4. The germline CDR1 and CDR2 sequences are SGHAT and FQNNGV. The CDR3 has 15 residues. The CDR3 sequence is CASSLGQGWDTEAFF. In nucleotides, the CDR3 is TGTGCCAGCAGCTTAGGACAGGGGTGGGACACTGAAGCTTTCTTT.

This clonotype was counted at least ten times. The chain joins TRBV11-2 to TRBJ1-1, with TRBD1 identical over 8 bases. CDR1 is SGHAT and CDR2 is FQNNGV in the germline V gene. This CDR3 has 12 residues. The J segment lost 7 bases and the V segment lost 5 bases, leaving 3 bases of the junction unmatched. CDR3 sequence reads: CASSRTGSEAFF. As DNA, the CDR3 is TGTGCCAGCAGCCGGACAGGGAGTGAAGCTTTCTTT.

This clonotype was recorded many times. The V and J genes are TRBV28 and TRBJ2-7; D unresolved. CDR3 length: 15 amino acids. Germline loops: CDR1 MDHEN, CDR2 SYDVKM. V lost 4 bases to trimming and J lost 3 bases, with 16 bases between them. CDR3 loop: CASSSKSRDRYEQYF. CDR3 sequence (DNA): TGTGCCAGCAGTTCCAAAAGCCGAGATCGCTACGAGCAGTACTTC.

The chain joins TRBV5-4 to TRBJ2-7; 7 nucleotides line up with TRBD2. This CDR3 is 14 amino acids long. The germline gives CDR1 SGHNT, CDR2 YYREEE (reference sequence). Trimming removed 1 base from V and 5 bases from J; junction bases left unmatched: 6. The CDR3 loop is CASSLWGRGDEQYF. The CDR3, as DNA: TGTGCCAGCAGCTTGTGGGGGAGGGGCGACGAGCAGTACTTC.

This clonotype came up many times. The chain uses TRBV7-3 and TRBJ2-1; D is perhaps TRBD1 or TRBD2 (5 bases each). V lost 5 bases to trimming and J lost 9 bases, with 11 bases between them. The V gene's germline CDR1 is SGHTA and CDR2 FQGTGA. The CDR3 is made up of 12 amino acids. The CDR3 DNA sequence: TGTGCCAGCAGCCTAGCAGGGCCTGAGCAGTTCTTC. Translating gives CASSLAGPEQFF. Combining the CDR3 with reference TRBV7-3 and TRBJ2-1 gives the whole variable domain GAGVSQTPSNKVTEKGKYVELRCDPISGHTALYWYRQSLGQGPEFLIYFQGTGAADDSGLPNDRFFAVRPEGSVSTLKIQRTERGDSAVYLCASSLAGPEQFFGPGTRLTVL.

The rearrangement links TRBV4-2 to TRBJ2-7, with no clear D. The CDR3 length is 16 residues. CDR1 is LGHNA, CDR2 YNFKEQ, per germline. The V gene lost 1 base and the J gene lost 0 bases, with 13 bases spanning the gap. CDR3 sequence reads: CASSQVLGMTSYEQYF. In DNA, the CDR3 is TGTGCCAGCAGCCAAGTTCTAGGGATGACCTCCTACGAGCAGTACTTC.

The chain carries TRBV9 and TRBJ2-2, with 9 bases aligning to TRBD1. This CDR3 has 17 amino acids. J gave up 4 bases and V 2 bases, and 9 bases lay outside the gene matches. Germline CDR1 reads SGDLS; CDR2 reads YYNGEE. This CDR3 is CASSVDPGQGATGELFF. The CDR3 nucleotides are TGTGCCAGCAGCGTGGACCCGGGACAGGGTGCCACCGGGGAGCTGTTTTTT.